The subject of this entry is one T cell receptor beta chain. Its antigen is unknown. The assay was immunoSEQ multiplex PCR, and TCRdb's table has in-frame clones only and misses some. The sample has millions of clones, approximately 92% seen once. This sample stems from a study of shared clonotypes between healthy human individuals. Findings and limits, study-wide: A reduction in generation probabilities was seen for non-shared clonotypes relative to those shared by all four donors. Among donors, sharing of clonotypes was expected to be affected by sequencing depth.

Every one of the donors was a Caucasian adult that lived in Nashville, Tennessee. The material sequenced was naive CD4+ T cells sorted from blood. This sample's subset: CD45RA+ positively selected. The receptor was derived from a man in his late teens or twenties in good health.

The CDR3 DNA follows: TGTGCCAGCAGCTCCTACGTGAAGAACACTGAAGCTTTCTTT. This gives the protein CASSSYVKNTEAFF. The genes are TRBV5-4 and TRBJ1-1, with D hard to call. The CDR3 is 14 residues long. Between the trimmed V and J ends, which lost 3 bases and 1 base, there was a span of 10 bases. CDR1 and CDR2 (germline): SGHNT, YYREEE (reference sequence).